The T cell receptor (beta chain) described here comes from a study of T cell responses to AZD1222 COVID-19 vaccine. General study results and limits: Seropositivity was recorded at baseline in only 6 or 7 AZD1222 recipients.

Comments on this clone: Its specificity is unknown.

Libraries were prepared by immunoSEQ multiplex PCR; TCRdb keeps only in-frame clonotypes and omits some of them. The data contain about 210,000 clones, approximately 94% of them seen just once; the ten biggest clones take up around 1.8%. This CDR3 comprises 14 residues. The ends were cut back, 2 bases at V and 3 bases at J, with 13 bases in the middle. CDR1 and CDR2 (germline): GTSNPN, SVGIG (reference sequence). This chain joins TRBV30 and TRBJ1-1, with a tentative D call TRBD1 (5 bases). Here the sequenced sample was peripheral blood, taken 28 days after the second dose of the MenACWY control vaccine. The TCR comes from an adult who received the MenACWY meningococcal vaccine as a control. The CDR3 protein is CAWSPGRGYTEAFF. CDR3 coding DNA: TGTGCCTGGAGTCCAGGGAGAGGGTACACTGAAGCTTTCTTT.